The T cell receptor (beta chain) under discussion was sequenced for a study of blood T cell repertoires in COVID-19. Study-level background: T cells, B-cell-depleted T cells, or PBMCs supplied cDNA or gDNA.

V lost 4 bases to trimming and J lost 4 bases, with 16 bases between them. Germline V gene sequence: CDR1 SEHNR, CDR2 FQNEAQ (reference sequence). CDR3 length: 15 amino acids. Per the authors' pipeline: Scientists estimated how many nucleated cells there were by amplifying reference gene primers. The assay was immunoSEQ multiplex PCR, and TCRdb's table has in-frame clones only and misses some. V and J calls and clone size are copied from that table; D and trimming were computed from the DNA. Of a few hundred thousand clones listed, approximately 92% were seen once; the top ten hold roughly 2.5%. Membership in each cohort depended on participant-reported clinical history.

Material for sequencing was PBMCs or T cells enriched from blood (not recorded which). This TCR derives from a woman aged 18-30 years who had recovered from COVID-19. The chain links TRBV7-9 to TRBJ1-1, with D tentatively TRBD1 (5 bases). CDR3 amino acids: CASSSRGGESTEAFF. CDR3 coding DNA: TGTGCCAGCAGCTCGCGGGGAGGGGAGAGCACTGAAGCTTTCTTT.